The T cell receptor (beta chain) under discussion was sequenced for a study of CD8+CD57+ T cells in acquired aplastic anemia. Genomic DNA provided the template from which TCR beta VDJ and CDR3 profiles were obtained. TCRdb independently ran MiXCR on the reads; one entry per CDR3 protein. Here the sample spans 180,000 or so distinct CDR3 sequences, approximately 45% being singletons. Germline V gene data show CDR1 as LNHDA and CDR2 as SQIVND (reference sequence). The CDR3 is 14 amino acids. The V end was cut by 2 bases, the J end by 4 bases, with 11 bases between. The rearrangement links TRBV19 to TRBJ1-2; D is undetermined. The material sequenced was sorted CD4+, CD8+, or CD8+CD57+ T cells (not recorded which) from PBMCs. The origin of this receptor is a human donor in good health. The CDR3 is CASSIMADSYGYTF. The CDR3 DNA reads TGTGCCAGTAGTATAATGGCAGACTCCTATGGCTACACCTTC.